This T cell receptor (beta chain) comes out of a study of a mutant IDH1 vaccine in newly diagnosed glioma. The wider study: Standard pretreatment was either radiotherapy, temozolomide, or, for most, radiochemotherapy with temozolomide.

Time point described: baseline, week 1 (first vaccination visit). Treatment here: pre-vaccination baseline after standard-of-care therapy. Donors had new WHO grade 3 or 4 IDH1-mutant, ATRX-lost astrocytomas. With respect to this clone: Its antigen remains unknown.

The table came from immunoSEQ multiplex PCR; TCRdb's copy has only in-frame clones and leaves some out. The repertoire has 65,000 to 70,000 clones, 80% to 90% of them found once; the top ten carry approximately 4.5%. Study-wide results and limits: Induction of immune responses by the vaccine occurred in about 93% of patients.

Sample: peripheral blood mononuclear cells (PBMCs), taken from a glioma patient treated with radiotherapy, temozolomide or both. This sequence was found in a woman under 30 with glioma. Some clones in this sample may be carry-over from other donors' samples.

This CDR3 reads CASSPRGLAGHSYNEQFF. CDR3 sequence (DNA): TGTGCCAGCAGCCCCCGGGGACTAGCGGGACACTCCTACAATGAGCAGTTCTTC. The chain has TRBV7-9 and TRBJ2-1, with 13 bases fitting TRBD2. The CDR3 sequence is 18 residues long. V lost 5 bases and J lost 0; bases outside the gene matches: 7. CDR1 is SEHNR and CDR2 is FQNEAQ in the germline V gene (reference sequence).